Listed below are T cell receptor beta chains from one sample, sequenced in a study of blood T cells in healthy people across ages. TCRdb reanalysed the 5' RACE reads using MiXCR and keeps one entry per CDR3 protein. The profile covers hundreds of thousands of distinct CDR3 sequences, with 58% appearing a single time and about two fifths taken by the ten largest. The sequenced material came from blood. The receptors stem from a man in his sixties in good health. Each CDR3 is given with its conserved first and last residue. Fields, in order: clone size, J gene, V gene, D gene, CDR3 protein, CDR3 DNA. The D gene is left open where the match is weak. Some rows have no size entry. The others give once, few or many, or a class for an expanded clone.

clone_size: .
j_call: TRBJ2-5
v_call: TRBV20-1
d_call: TRBD2
cdr3_aa: CSARDGRLLAGDRETQYF
cdr3_nt: TGCAGTGCTAGAGATGGGCGGCTACTAGCGGGGGATCGGGAGACCCAGTACTTC

clone_size: .
j_call: TRBJ2-3
v_call: TRBV29-1
d_call: .
cdr3_aa: CSVDKGGSTDTQYF
cdr3_nt: TGCAGCGTTGATAAGGGGGGGAGCACAGATACGCAGTATTTT

clone_size: .
j_call: TRBJ2-1
v_call: TRBV7-2
d_call: TRBD2
cdr3_aa: CASSFSGGGSYNEQFF
cdr3_nt: TGTGCCAGCAGCTTTAGCGGGGGGGGCTCCTACAATGAGCAGTTCTTC

clone_size: .
j_call: TRBJ2-7
v_call: TRBV20-1
d_call: .
cdr3_aa: CSARSDYEQYF
cdr3_nt: TGCAGTGCTAGGTCCGACTACGAGCAGTACTTC

clone_size: few
j_call: TRBJ2-2
v_call: TRBV9
d_call: TRBD2
cdr3_aa: CASSPKGLAGENTGELFF
cdr3_nt: TGTGCCAGCAGCCCCAAGGGACTAGCGGGGGAAAACACCGGGGAGCTGTTTTTT

clone_size: .
j_call: TRBJ1-2
v_call: TRBV5-1
d_call: TRBD1
cdr3_aa: CASGPDRVDYGYTF
cdr3_nt: TGCGCCAGCGGACCGGACAGGGTGGACTATGGCTACACCTTC

clone_size: .
j_call: TRBJ2-7
v_call: TRBV10-2
d_call: TRBD2
cdr3_aa: CASRARVAGVREQYF
cdr3_nt: TGCGCCAGCAGGGCCCGAGTGGCGGGAGTGAGAGAGCAGTACTTC

clone_size: .
j_call: TRBJ1-1
v_call: TRBV6-6
d_call: .
cdr3_aa: CASSYSSGTVGTEAFF
cdr3_nt: TGTGCCAGCAGTTACTCCTCCGGGACCGTGGGCACTGAAGCTTTCTTT

clone_size: .
j_call: TRBJ2-5
v_call: TRBV6-5
d_call: .
cdr3_aa: CASSSYRSGQGETQYF
cdr3_nt: TGTGCCAGCAGTTCCTATCGGTCAGGGCAGGGGGAGACCCAGTACTTC

clone_size: few
j_call: TRBJ1-4
v_call: TRBV10-3
d_call: TRBD1
cdr3_aa: CASGQGAGEKLFF
cdr3_nt: TGTGCCTCCGGACAGGGGGCTGGTGAAAAACTGTTTTTT

clone_size: .
j_call: TRBJ2-3
v_call: TRBV27
d_call: .
cdr3_aa: CASSLWGAGTDTQYF
cdr3_nt: TGTGCCAGCAGTTTATGGGGGGCCGGCACAGATACGCAGTATTTT

clone_size: .
j_call: TRBJ2-1
v_call: TRBV6-6
d_call: TRBD2
cdr3_aa: CASSYPPAGDYNEQFF
cdr3_nt: TGTGCCAGCAGTTACCCGCCAGCGGGGGATTACAATGAGCAGTTCTTC

clone_size: .
j_call: TRBJ2-4
v_call: TRBV5-5
d_call: TRBD1
cdr3_aa: CASSRTGAHIQYF
cdr3_nt: TGTGCCAGCAGCCGGACAGGGGCACACATTCAGTACTTC

clone_size: .
j_call: TRBJ2-5
v_call: TRBV9
d_call: .
cdr3_aa: CASSVGEQGTQYF
cdr3_nt: TGTGCCAGCAGCGTAGGAGAACAGGGGACCCAGTACTTC

clone_size: few
j_call: TRBJ2-3
v_call: TRBV12-3/TRBV12-4
d_call: TRBD1
cdr3_aa: CASRGQGASDTQYF
cdr3_nt: TGTGCCAGCAGGGGACAGGGGGCCTCAGATACGCAGTATTTT

clone_size: .
j_call: TRBJ2-5
v_call: TRBV4-2
d_call: TRBD2
cdr3_aa: CASSLGRAGQETQYF
cdr3_nt: TGTGCCAGCAGCCTGGGACGAGCGGGGCAGGAGACCCAGTACTTC

clone_size: many
j_call: TRBJ2-4
v_call: TRBV7-9
d_call: TRBD1
cdr3_aa: CASSRRQGIQYF
cdr3_nt: TGTGCCAGCAGCCGCCGACAGGGCATTCAGTACTTC

clone_size: once
j_call: TRBJ2-7
v_call: TRBV29-1
d_call: .
cdr3_aa: CSVAGAPGVEQYF
cdr3_nt: TGCAGCGTGGCGGGGGCCCCCGGGGTAGAGCAGTACTTC

clone_size: .
j_call: TRBJ2-1
v_call: TRBV24-1
d_call: .
cdr3_aa: CATSDGGSGDYNEQFF
cdr3_nt: TGTGCCACCAGTGATGGGGGGTCCGGGGACTACAATGAGCAGTTCTTC

clone_size: .
j_call: TRBJ2-7
v_call: TRBV6-2/TRBV6-3
d_call: .
cdr3_aa: CASSYEAGRYEQYF
cdr3_nt: TGTGCCAGCAGTTACGAGGCGGGGAGATACGAGCAGTACTTC

clone_size: few
j_call: TRBJ2-1
v_call: TRBV12-3/TRBV12-4
d_call: .
cdr3_aa: CASREGASWGGEQFF
cdr3_nt: TGTGCCAGCAGGGAGGGGGCGTCCTGGGGGGGTGAGCAGTTCTTC

clone_size: many
j_call: TRBJ1-1
v_call: TRBV10-3
d_call: .
cdr3_aa: CAISESVGITEAFF
cdr3_nt: TGTGCCATCAGTGAGTCGGTGGGGATCACTGAAGCTTTCTTT

clone_size: .
j_call: TRBJ2-7
v_call: TRBV28
d_call: TRBD1
cdr3_aa: CASSFEGARYEQYF
cdr3_nt: TGTGCCAGCAGTTTTGAGGGGGCTCGCTACGAGCAGTACTTC

clone_size: few
j_call: TRBJ1-1
v_call: TRBV20-1
d_call: .
cdr3_aa: CSAEPRSQNTEAFF
cdr3_nt: TGCAGTGCTGAACCCAGGAGCCAGAACACTGAAGCTTTCTTT

clone_size: .
j_call: TRBJ1-6
v_call: TRBV25-1
d_call: .
cdr3_aa: CASVQLEDSPLHF
cdr3_nt: TGTGCCAGTGTACAACTCGAGGACTCACCCCTCCACTTT

clone_size: once
j_call: TRBJ2-7
v_call: TRBV10-2
d_call: .
cdr3_aa: CASSDTRLSYEQYF
cdr3_nt: TGCGCCAGCAGTGATACGAGGTTATCCTACGAGCAGTACTTC

clone_size: .
j_call: TRBJ2-7
v_call: TRBV5-1
d_call: .
cdr3_aa: CASSLWTDRPTSSSYEQYF
cdr3_nt: TGCGCCAGCAGCTTGTGGACTGACCGACCAACCTCATCGAGCTACGAGCAGTACTTC

clone_size: few
j_call: TRBJ2-1
v_call: TRBV25-1
d_call: .
cdr3_aa: CASSVTGYNEQFF
cdr3_nt: TGTGCCAGCAGTGTTACGGGTTACAATGAGCAGTTCTTC

clone_size: .
j_call: TRBJ2-5
v_call: TRBV5-1
d_call: .
cdr3_aa: CASSLEGTQETQYF
cdr3_nt: TGCGCCAGCAGCTTGGAAGGGACCCAAGAGACCCAGTACTTC

clone_size: few
j_call: TRBJ2-7
v_call: TRBV3-1
d_call: TRBD2
cdr3_aa: CASSQDLGGAYGEQYF
cdr3_nt: TGTGCCAGCAGCCAAGATCTGGGAGGGGCCTACGGCGAGCAGTACTTC

clone_size: .
j_call: TRBJ1-5
v_call: TRBV6-6
d_call: TRBD1
cdr3_aa: CASSYSDREGRLAQHF
cdr3_nt: TGTGCCAGCAGTTACTCCGACAGGGAAGGGAGGTTGGCCCAGCATTTT

clone_size: .
j_call: TRBJ2-7
v_call: TRBV29-1
d_call: TRBD1
cdr3_aa: CSVEDPGQGRYNEQYF
cdr3_nt: TGCAGCGTTGAAGATCCGGGACAGGGAAGGTACAATGAGCAGTACTTC

clone_size: .
j_call: TRBJ2-7
v_call: TRBV29-1
d_call: .
cdr3_aa: CSAARGYEQYF
cdr3_nt: TGCAGCGCTGCCCGGGGATACGAGCAGTACTTC